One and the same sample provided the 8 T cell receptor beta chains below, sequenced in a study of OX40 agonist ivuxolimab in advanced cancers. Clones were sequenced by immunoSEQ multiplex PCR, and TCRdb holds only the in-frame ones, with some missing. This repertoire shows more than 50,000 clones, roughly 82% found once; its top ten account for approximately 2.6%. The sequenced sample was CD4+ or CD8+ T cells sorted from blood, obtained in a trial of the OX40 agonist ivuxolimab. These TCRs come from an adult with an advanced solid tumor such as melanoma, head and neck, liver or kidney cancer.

As DNA, the CDR3 is TGTGCCAGCAGTTACTCCGGGACCGCCGAACACTTT. Residues: CASSYSGTAEHF. V usage is TRBV6-5 and J usage is TRBJ1-6; weak D call: TRBD1 (5 bases). Looked up from germline, CDR1 is MNHEY and CDR2 is SVGAGI. V was shortened by 0 bases and J by 19 bases, with 13 bases between the two germline ends. This CDR3 spans 12 amino acids.

CDR3 nucleotides: TGTGCCAGCAGCCAAGACCCCCAGGACAGGGTCTACGAGCAGTACTTC. Amino acids: CASSQDPQDRVYEQYF. The chain joins TRBV4-2 to TRBJ2-7, with 8 bases lining up with TRBD1. CDR3 length: 16 residues. The junction had 7 bases not matched to a gene; V was cut back by 0 bases and J by 3 bases. Germline assignment: CDR1 LGHNA and CDR2 YNFKEQ.

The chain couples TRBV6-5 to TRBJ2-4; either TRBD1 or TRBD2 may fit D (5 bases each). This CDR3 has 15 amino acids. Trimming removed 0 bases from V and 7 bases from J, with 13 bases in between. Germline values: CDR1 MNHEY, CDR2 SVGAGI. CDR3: CASSYSKSGQNIQYF. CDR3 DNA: TGTGCCAGCAGTTACTCGAAGTCGGGGCAGAACATTCAGTACTTC.

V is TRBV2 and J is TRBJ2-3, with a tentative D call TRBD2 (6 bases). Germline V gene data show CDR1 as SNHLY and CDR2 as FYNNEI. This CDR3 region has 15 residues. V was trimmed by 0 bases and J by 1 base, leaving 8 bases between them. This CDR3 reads CASSEAGGRTDTQYF. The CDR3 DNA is TGTGCCAGCAGTGAAGCGGGGGGTCGCACAGATACGCAGTATTTT.

Here the CDR3 DNA reads TGTGCCAGCAGGGCCGGACCGGCCGAAAAACTGTTTTTT. This sequence encodes CASRAGPAEKLFF. The chain employs TRBV27 and TRBJ1-4; D unclear. The germline V gene has CDR1 MNHEY and CDR2 SMNVEV (reference sequence). Deletions cut 6 bases from V and 8 bases from J, with 13 bases between. This CDR3 region has 13 residues.

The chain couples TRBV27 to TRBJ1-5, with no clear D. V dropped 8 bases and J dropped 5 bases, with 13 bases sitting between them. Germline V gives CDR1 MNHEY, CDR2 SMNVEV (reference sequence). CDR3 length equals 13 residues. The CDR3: CASGGRPYQPQHF. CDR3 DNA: TGTGCCAGCGGCGGCAGACCCTATCAGCCCCAGCATTTT.

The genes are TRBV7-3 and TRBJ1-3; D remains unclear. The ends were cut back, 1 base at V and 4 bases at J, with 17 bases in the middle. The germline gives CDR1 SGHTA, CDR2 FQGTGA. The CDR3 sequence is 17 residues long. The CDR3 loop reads CASSLKARPSYGNTIYF. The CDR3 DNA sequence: TGTGCCAGCAGCTTAAAGGCGCGTCCCAGCTACGGAAACACCATATATTTT.

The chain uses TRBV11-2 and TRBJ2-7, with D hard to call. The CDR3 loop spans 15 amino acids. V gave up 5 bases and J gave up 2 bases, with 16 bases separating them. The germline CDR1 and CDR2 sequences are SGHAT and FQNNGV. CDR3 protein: CASSPPGSWAYEQYF. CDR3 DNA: TGTGCCAGCAGCCCCCCCGGTAGCTGGGCCTACGAGCAGTACTTC.